The 3 T cell receptor beta chains below all came from one sample that was sequenced in a study of response to subunit inactivated influenza vaccine. TCRdb re-analysed the RT-PCR reads in MiXCR, keeping a single row per CDR3 protein. Of roughly 520,000 distinct CDR3 sequences in the sample, 25% are singletons; the top ten hold approximately 1.9%. This specimen consisted of CD4+ T cells sorted from PBMCs, obtained roughly 5 days after vaccination. The receptors here all came from a man in his fifties who received an inactivated influenza vaccine.

This clonotype showed up just a few times. The chain combines TRBV3-1 with TRBJ2-1; 9 nucleotides agree with TRBD1. The CDR3 is 15 amino acids. Germline CDR1 LGHDT, CDR2 YNNKEL (reference sequence). With V trimmed by 3 bases and J by 8 bases, 8 bases remained unmatched. CDR3 nucleotide sequence: TGTGCCAGCAGCCACCCCGGGACAGGGATAGATGAGCAGTTCTTC. Translating it yields CASSHPGTGIDEQFF.

This clonotype came up a few times. The V gene is TRBV5-1, the J gene TRBJ2-1; 13 bases fit TRBD2. There are 16 residues in the CDR3. Per germline, CDR1 SGHRS and CDR2 YFSETQ. Trimming at V came to 4 bases and at J to 4 bases, leaving 5 bases not matched to a gene. The DNA for the CDR3 is TGCGCCAGCAGCACGGGACTAGCGGGACATTACAATGAGCAGTTCTTC. Amino acid sequence: CASSTGLAGHYNEQFF.

This clonotype has a handful of counts. The V gene is TRBV15, the J gene TRBJ2-4, with 8 nucleotides matching TRBD2. The CDR3 consists of 17 residues. In germline, CDR1 is LNHNV, CDR2 YYDKDF (reference sequence). The trim removed 1 base at V and 6 bases at J, leaving 11 bases unmatched. CDR3 residues: CATSRGLLAGGRNIQYF. The CDR3 nucleotides read TGTGCCACCAGCAGAGGTCTCCTAGCGGGCGGAAGAAACATTCAGTACTTC.